This entry is about one TCR beta chain. Its antigen is undetermined. The data derive from a study of T-cell reconstitution after alpha-beta-depleted transplantation in children. General study findings and limits: At day 60, the high TCRbeta diversity found in some patients originated from recipient T cells and thymic progenitors that had survived. The authors attributed T-cell counts and diversity one year after transplant mostly to newly produced T cells.

Germline-derived CDR1 and CDR2 are GTSNPN and SVGIG (reference sequence). CDR3 size: 14 residues. V shed 2 bases, J shed 3 bases, and the junction held 6 bases outside the gene matches. A TCRbeta library incorporating unique molecular identifiers was prepared. One entry per CDR3 protein results from TCRdb running MiXCR on the PCR reads. Counted here are hundreds of thousands of distinct CDR3 sequences, about 10% occurring once; the ten biggest clones make up 2%. Sequences were derived from PBMCs, sampled before TCRalphabeta/CD19-depleted stem cell transplant. This sequence joins TRBV30 and TRBJ1-2; 7 nucleotides line up with TRBD1. The TCR was taken from a child aged 2-15 years with inherited bone marrow failure, due to receive a stem cell transplant. CDR3 region: CAWSYRDRDYGYTF. Written as DNA, the CDR3 is TGTGCCTGGAGTTACCGCGACAGGGACTATGGCTACACCTTC.